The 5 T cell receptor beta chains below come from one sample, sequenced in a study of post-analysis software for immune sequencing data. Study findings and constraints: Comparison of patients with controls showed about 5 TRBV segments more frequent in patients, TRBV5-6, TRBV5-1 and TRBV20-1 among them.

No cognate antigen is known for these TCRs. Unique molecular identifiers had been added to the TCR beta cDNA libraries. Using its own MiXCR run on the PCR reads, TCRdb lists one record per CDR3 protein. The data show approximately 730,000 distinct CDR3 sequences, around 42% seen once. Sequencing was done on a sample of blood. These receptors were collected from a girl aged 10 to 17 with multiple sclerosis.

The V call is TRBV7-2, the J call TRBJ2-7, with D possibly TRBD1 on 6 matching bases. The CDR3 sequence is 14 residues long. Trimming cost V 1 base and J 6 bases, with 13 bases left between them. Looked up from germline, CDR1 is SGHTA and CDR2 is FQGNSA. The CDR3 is CASSLGGTKSEQYF. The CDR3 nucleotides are TGTGCCAGCAGCTTAGGGGGGACAAAGTCCGAGCAGTACTTC.

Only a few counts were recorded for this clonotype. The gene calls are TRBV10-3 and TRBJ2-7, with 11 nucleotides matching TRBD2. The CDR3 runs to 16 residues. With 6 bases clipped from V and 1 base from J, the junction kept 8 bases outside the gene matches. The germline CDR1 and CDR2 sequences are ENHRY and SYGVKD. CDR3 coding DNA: TGTGCCATCAGGGGAAGCACTAGCGGGAGTTCCTACGAGCAGTACTTC. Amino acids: CAIRGSTSGSSYEQYF.

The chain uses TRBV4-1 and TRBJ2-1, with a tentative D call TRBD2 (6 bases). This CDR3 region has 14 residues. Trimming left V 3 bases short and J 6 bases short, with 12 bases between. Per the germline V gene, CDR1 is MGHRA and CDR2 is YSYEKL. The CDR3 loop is CASSQGDSFNEQFF. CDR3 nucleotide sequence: TGCGCCAGCAGCCAGGGGGACTCGTTCAATGAGCAGTTCTTC.

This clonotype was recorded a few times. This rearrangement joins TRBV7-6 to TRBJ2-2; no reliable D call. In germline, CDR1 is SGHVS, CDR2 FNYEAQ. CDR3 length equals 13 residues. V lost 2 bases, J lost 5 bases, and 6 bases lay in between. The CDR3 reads CASSLRATGELFF. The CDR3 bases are TGTGCCAGCAGCTTAAGGGCAACCGGGGAGCTGTTTTTT.

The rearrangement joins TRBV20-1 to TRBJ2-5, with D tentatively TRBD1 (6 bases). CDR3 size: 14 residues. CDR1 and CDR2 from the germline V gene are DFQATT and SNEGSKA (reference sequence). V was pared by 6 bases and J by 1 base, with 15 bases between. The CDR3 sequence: CSAPGQSFQETQYF. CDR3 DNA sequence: TGCAGTGCCCCAGGACAGTCCTTCCAAGAGACCCAGTACTTC.